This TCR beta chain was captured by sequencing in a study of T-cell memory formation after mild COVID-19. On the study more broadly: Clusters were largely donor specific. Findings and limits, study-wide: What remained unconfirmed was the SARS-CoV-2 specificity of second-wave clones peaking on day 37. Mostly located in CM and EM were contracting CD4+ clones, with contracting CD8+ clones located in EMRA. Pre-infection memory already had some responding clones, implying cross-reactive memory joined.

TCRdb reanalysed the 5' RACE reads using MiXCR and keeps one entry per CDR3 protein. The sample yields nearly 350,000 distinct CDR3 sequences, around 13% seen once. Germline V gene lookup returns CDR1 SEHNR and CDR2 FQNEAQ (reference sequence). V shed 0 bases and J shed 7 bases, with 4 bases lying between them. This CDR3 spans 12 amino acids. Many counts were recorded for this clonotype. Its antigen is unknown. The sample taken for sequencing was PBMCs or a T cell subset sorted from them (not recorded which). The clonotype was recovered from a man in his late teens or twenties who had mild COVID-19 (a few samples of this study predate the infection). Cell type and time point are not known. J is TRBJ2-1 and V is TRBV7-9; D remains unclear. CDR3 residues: CASSLAVNEQFF. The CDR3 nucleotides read TGTGCCAGCAGCTTAGCAGTGAATGAGCAGTTCTTC.